The TCR beta chain under discussion was sequenced for a study of T-cell memory formation after mild COVID-19 (dated by TCRdb to 2020 to 2023). In the study overall: Most TCR sequence clusters were specific to one of the two donors. T-cell clones expanding and contracting after mild COVID-19 in two donors were tracked by longitudinal TCRalpha and TCRbeta repertoire sequencing. The cohort comprised two young, previously healthy adult volunteers, one female and one male. What the study reported, not specific to this receptor: Only a couple of mild cases were covered in the study, and larger cohorts including severe cases with pre-infection samples were considered necessary. Clones contracting from day 15 to 85 had balanced CD4/CD8 phenotypes, while a second wave expanding from day 15 to 37 was biased towards CD4+. SARS-CoV-2 specificity was not confirmed for the second-wave clones peaking on day 37. Contracting CD4+ clones appeared mostly in the CM and EM memory subsets, whereas CD8+ clones were enriched in EMRA. Some responding clones were detected in pre-infection memory, which suggested that pre-existing cross-reactive memory T cells had joined the SARS-CoV-2 response.

A word on this clonotype: What antigen it recognizes has not been identified. Base-call qualities are not available, and no considerably larger clone is one nucleotide away.

The sequencing machine was an Illumina NovaSeq 6000. Using 5'RACE with constant-segment primers, TCRalpha and TCRbeta cDNA libraries were constructed, with sample barcodes and unique molecular identifiers added in the process. Trizol reagent was used to extract RNA from every sample. The libraries were amplified in two PCR steps, and the second step added a second sample barcode and Illumina TruSeq adapters. Libraries were sequenced on an Illumina NovaSeq with 2 x 150 bp paired-end reads. Processing in the source paper ran as follows. Demultiplexing of reads and collapsing into UMI-guided consensus sequences were performed with migec v1.2.7. Using mixcr v2.1.11, UMI consensuses were aligned to TRA and TRB V and J templates and then assembled into clonotypes. Expanded or contracted clonotypes were those called significant by both edgeR and NoisET, with noise models trained on biological replicates. For edgeR calls, a false discovery rate-adjusted p below 0.01 and a log2 fold-change threshold of 1 were applied. As an exploratory analysis of dynamics, max-normalized trajectories of the 1000 most abundant clonotypes were examined with PCA combined with hierarchical clustering. The CD4 or CD8 phenotype of responding clones was assigned using the separately sequenced CD4+ and CD8+ repertoires. TCRdb ran its own pipeline on the public reads, namely fastp trimming at Q25 and MiXCR clone calling, and kept in-frame beta chains. Rows with one shared CDR3 protein collapse into an entry with the most common genes and DNA. The V and J calls and clone size are TCRdb's, not the authors'. The sample table shows fewer than 700,000 distinct CDR3 sequences, and approximately 18% are seen once. The ten largest clones capture about 12% of the sample.

Ficoll-Paque density gradient centrifugation was the method used to isolate PBMCs. Per the germline V gene, KGHDR is the CDR1 and SFDVKD is the CDR2. Counted from cysteine to phenylalanine, this CDR3 has 13 amino acids. The CDR3 DNA has 39 bases and is translated from base 1. Trimming leaves V shorter by 5 bases and J shorter by 2 bases, with the junction holding 1 base beyond the gene matches. The sequenced material came from PBMCs or a T cell subset sorted from them (not recorded which). This chain joins TRBV24-1 to TRBJ1-2; 7 of the junction bases match TRBD1. This receptor was taken from an adult woman who had mild COVID-19 (a few samples of this study predate the infection). The sample titles of this study are shuffled in the database, so cell type and time point are left out; the donor was told from shared clones. The bases are TGTGCCACCAGTGCAGGGGGAAACTATGGCTACACCTTC. Its coded protein is CATSAGGNYGYTF.